This entry lists 11 T cell receptor beta chains sequenced from one sample in a study of cytomegalovirus exposure and HLA in healthy donors. 60 Vbeta and 13 Jbeta primers were used in PCR. Profiling relied on immunoSEQ multiplex PCR, and the TCRdb table lists in-frame clones only, not all of them. Seen here are approximately 150,000 clones, roughly 77% observed once, and the top ten hold around 11%. Sequencing used PBMCs. The receptors here all came from a young man in good health and CMV-seropositive.

This sequence joins TRBV7-9 and TRBJ2-7; 11 bases are a match to TRBD1. Germline-derived CDR1 and CDR2 are SEHNR and FQNEAQ (reference sequence). The CDR3 runs 15 residues. V was pared by 5 bases and J by 4 bases, with 7 bases of the junction left unmatched. CDR3 sequence (DNA): TGTGCCAGCAGCCCGGGGGGGACAGGGGGGTACGAGCAGTACTTC. Its protein product is CASSPGGTGGYEQYF.

The V call is TRBV1, the J call TRBJ2-1; TRBD2, as called in the table, went unchecked against the DNA. TRBV1 is shown as a pseudogene. The CDR3 is 15 residues long. The CDR3, as DNA: TGCACCAGCAGCCAATCAACTAGTATCTACAATGAGCAGTTCTTC. This gives the protein CTSSQSTSIYNEQFF.

The rearrangement joins TRBV4-2 to TRBJ1-3; D call uncertain. Germline V gene data show CDR1 as LGHNA and CDR2 as YNFKEQ. This CDR3 is built from 15 residues. Trimming took 4 bases from V and 0 from J, leaving 10 bases between them. The CDR3 is CASSPVAGSGNTIYF. The CDR3 nucleotides read TGTGCCAGCAGCCCAGTAGCCGGCTCTGGAAACACCATATATTTT.

The chain is built from TRBV28 and TRBJ2-7; 12 bases map to TRBD1. This CDR3 has 19 residues. J lost 3 bases, V lost 6 bases, and 18 bases had no gene match. CDR1 and CDR2 (germline): MDHEN, SYDVKM. The CDR3 sequence is CASRTKSGQGAGVFYEQYF. In DNA, the CDR3 is TGTGCCAGCAGGACGAAATCGGGACAGGGGGCTGGTGTATTCTACGAGCAGTACTTC.

This clone showed up just once. The chain joins TRBV27 to TRBJ2-1, with D perhaps matching TRBD1 (5 bases). This CDR3 has 18 residues. Germline CDR1 reads MNHEY; CDR2 reads SMNVEV (reference sequence). Trimming stripped 2 bases from V and 2 bases from J, with 19 bases between. The CDR3: CASSLVSSGIHTYNEQFF. The CDR3 nucleotides are TGTGCCAGCAGTTTAGTATCGTCAGGGATCCATACCTACAATGAGCAGTTCTTC.

V and J are TRBV11-3 and TRBJ2-3, with no clear D. This CDR3 is built from 14 residues. With 2 bases removed from V and 4 bases from J, the gap between germline ends came to 10 bases. Per germline, CDR1 SGHNT and CDR2 YENEEA. For the CDR3, the DNA is TGTGCCAGCAGCTTATCAGGTCGGCCAGATACGCAGTATTTT. Translated: CASSLSGRPDTQYF.

This clone showed up just once. The V call is TRBV27, the J call TRBJ1-4; D is unclear. Deletions cut 1 base from V and 7 bases from J, with 7 bases between. CDR3 length equals 13 residues. Germline values: CDR1 MNHEY, CDR2 SMNVEV (reference sequence). The chain's CDR3 is CASSLFQAEKLFF. CDR3 nucleotides: TGTGCCAGCAGTTTATTCCAGGCTGAAAAACTGTTTTTT.

The chain recombines TRBV14 with TRBJ2-1, with D perhaps matching TRBD2 (7 bases). Trimming took 6 bases from V and 5 from J, leaving 20 bases between them. The CDR3 covers 16 residues. CDR1 and CDR2 from the germline V gene are SGHDN and FVKESK. The CDR3 sequence is CASSPLGAGVHNEQFF. CDR3 nucleotide sequence: TGTGCCAGCAGTCCCCTGGGGGCGGGAGTACACAATGAGCAGTTCTTC.

V and J are TRBV19 and TRBJ2-7, with D maybe TRBD1 (5 bases). Germline lookup yields CDR1 LNHDA and CDR2 SQIVND (reference sequence). V dropped 4 bases and J dropped 0 bases, with 10 bases sitting between them. The CDR3 length is 14 residues. For the CDR3, the DNA is TGTGCCAGTAGTAAACAGGTTAGCTCCTACGAGCAGTACTTC. This encodes CASSKQVSSYEQYF.

The rearrangement uses TRBV10-2 and TRBJ2-1; 7 bases line up with TRBD2. Losses at the gene ends were 2 bases for V and 8 bases for J; bases not matched to a gene: 9. This CDR3 is 15 amino acids long. Germline loops: CDR1 WSHSY, CDR2 SAAADI. The DNA for the CDR3 is TGCGCCAGCAGTGAGGTGGGAGGGCCTGTAGATGAGCAGTTCTTC. Translated: CASSEVGGPVDEQFF.

The chain carries TRBV19 and TRBJ2-3; D gene unclear. Germline V gene sequence: CDR1 LNHDA, CDR2 SQIVND (reference sequence). V lost 5 bases and J 1 base, leaving 4 bases between the germline ends. The CDR3 runs to 12 residues. The CDR3 loop reads CASSPGTDTQYF. The DNA for the CDR3 is TGTGCCAGTAGTCCCGGCACAGATACGCAGTATTTT.